The rows below give T cell receptor beta chains drawn from one sample of a study of blood T cell repertoires in COVID-19. TCRdb's copy holds only in-frame clones and misses some; the assay was immunoSEQ multiplex PCR. The sample has under 450,000 clones; about 91% are singletons. The sample was peripheral blood. The origin of the receptors is a woman between 50 and 59 years old with COVID-19, enrolled during active disease. Each CDR3 is given with its conserved first and last residue. A D gene is named only where the DNA matches it firmly. Only part of the rows carry a size: once, few, many, or a class if the clone is expanded.

d_gene	v_gene	j_gene	abundance	CDR3nt	CDR3aa
-	TRBV6-5	TRBJ2-2	-	TGTGCCAGCAGCCGCCTGGGGGGGCCCGGGGAGCTGTTTTTT	CASSRLGGPGELFF
-	TRBV30	TRBJ1-2	-	TGTGCCTGGACCGTCAGGGGTCTTTCGTTC	CAWTVRGLSF
-	TRBV6-1	TRBJ2-2	-	TGTGCCAGCAGTGGTCTGGGGGCGGGGAACACCGGGGAGCTGTTTTTT	CASSGLGAGNTGELFF
-	TRBV4-1	TRBJ2-3	-	TGCGCCAGCAGCCAAGGCTTAGTCGATACGCAGTATTTT	CASSQGLVDTQYF
TRBD1	TRBV5-6	TRBJ2-1	-	TGTGCCAGCAGCTCGCGGACAGGGCGATCCTACAATGAGCAGTTCTTC	CASSSRTGRSYNEQFF
TRBD2	TRBV12-3/TRBV12-4	TRBJ2-1	-	TGTGCCAGCAGTTTAGTAGCGGGGGGAGGGTTCTTC	CASSLVAGGGFF
-	TRBV29-1	TRBJ1-2	-	TGCAGCGTTGACCGAGCGGATGGCTACACCTTC	CSVDRADGYTF
-	TRBV11-2	TRBJ1-5	-	TGTGCCAGCAGCCTCCGGGGGGAAAGCAATCAGCCCCAGCATTTT	CASSLRGESNQPQHF
-	TRBV3-1/TRBV3-2	TRBJ2-3	-	TGTGCCAGCAGCCATTATGAGGATACGCAGTATTTT	CASSHYEDTQYF
-	TRBV7-9	TRBJ1-1	-	TGTGCCAGCAGCCCTAGGGTTGTGGGGGCATTGAACACTGAAGCTTTCTTT	CASSPRVVGALNTEAFF
TRBD2	TRBV10-3	TRBJ2-2	-	TGTGCCATCAGTGAGGCTAATAGCGGGGGAATCGGGGAGCTGTTTTTT	CAISEANSGGIGELFF
TRBD1	TRBV14	TRBJ1-4	-	TGTGCCAGCAGCCTGGGGACAGGGGTAGAAAAACTGTTTTTT	CASSLGTGVEKLFF
TRBD1	TRBV18	TRBJ2-7	-	TGTGCCAGCTCCCCCCGACAGGGGCGAAGAGAGCAGTACTTC	CASSPRQGRREQYF
-	TRBV29-1	TRBJ1-1	-	TGCAGCGTTGGGGGGAGGCCCACCACTGCTTTCTTT	CSVGGRPTTAFF
TRBD1	TRBV9	TRBJ2-7	-	TGTGCCAGCAGCCCCCAGACAGGGGCGGACGAGCAGTACTTC	CASSPQTGADEQYF
-	TRBV5-4	TRBJ1-2	-	TGTGCCAGCAGCCCATCCCTCCGCGGGCGGGGGTTAGTAGGTGGCTACACCTTC	CASSPSLRGRGLVGGYTF
-	TRBV28	TRBJ1-6	-	TGTGCCAGCAGTCCCCGAGGCTCTCCTACTAATTCACCCCTCCACTTT	CASSPRGSPTNSPLHF
-	TRBV7-3	TRBJ1-5	-	TGTGCCAGCAGCTTAAAGGGCCAGCAGGGGCAGCCCCAGCATTTT	CASSLKGQQGQPQHF
-	TRBV13	TRBJ1-3	-	TGTGCCAGCAGCTTAGTGGGGGGACGTGGCTCTGGAAACACCATATATTTT	CASSLVGGRGSGNTIYF
TRBD1	TRBV6-1	TRBJ1-4	few	TGTGCCAGCAGTGAAGCCAGGGGGCGGCAAAAACTGTTTTTT	CASSEARGRQKLFF
TRBD1	TRBV5-6	TRBJ2-7	-	TGTGCCAGCTCGCCATGGCCGGGACAGGGGACGTACGAGCAGTACTTC	CASSPWPGQGTYEQYF
TRBD2	TRBV7-9	TRBJ2-3	-	TGTGCCAGCAGCCGAGCGGGGGGGCCGACAGATACGCAGTATTTT	CASSRAGGPTDTQYF
-	TRBV19	TRBJ2-2	-	TGTGCCAGTAGTATATCGGTCAACACCGGGGAGCTGTTTTTT	CASSISVNTGELFF
TRBD1	TRBV30	TRBJ2-1	-	TGTGCCTGGAGTGTACAGGGGGACGTACAGTTCTTC	CAWSVQGDVQFF